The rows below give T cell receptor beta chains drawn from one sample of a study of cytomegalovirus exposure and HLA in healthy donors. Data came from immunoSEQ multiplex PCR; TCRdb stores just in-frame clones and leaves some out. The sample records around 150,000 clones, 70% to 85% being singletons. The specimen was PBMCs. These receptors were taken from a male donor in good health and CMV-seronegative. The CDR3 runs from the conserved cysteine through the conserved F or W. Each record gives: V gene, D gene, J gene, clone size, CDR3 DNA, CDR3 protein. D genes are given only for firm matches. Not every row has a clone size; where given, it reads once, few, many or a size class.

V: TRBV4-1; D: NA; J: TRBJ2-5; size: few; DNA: TGCGCCAGCAGCCAAGATCAGGGACAAGAGACCCAGTACTTC; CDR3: CASSQDQGQETQYF
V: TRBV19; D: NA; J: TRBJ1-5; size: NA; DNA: TGTGCCAGTACCCCGCTTAGGCGGTATAGCAATCAGCCCCAGCATTTT; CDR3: CASTPLRRYSNQPQHF
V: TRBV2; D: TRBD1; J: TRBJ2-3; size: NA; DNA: TGTGCCAGCAGTCGACAGGGGGCCGGCACAGATACGCAGTATTTT; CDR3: CASSRQGAGTDTQYF
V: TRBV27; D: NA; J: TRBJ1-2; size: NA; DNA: TGTGCCAGCAGTTTAAGAGGGCATGGCTACACCTTC; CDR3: CASSLRGHGYTF
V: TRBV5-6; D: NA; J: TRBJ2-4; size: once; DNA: TGTGCCAGCAGGCCCCAGGGAGCGGGCATTCAGTACTTC; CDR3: CASRPQGAGIQYF
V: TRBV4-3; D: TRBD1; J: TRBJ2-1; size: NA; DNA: TGCGCCAGCAGCCAACAATACAGGGGATTAAGCAATGAGCAGTTCTTC; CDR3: CASSQQYRGLSNEQFF
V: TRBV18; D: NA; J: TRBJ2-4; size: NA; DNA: TGTGCCAGCTCACCACTAACAGGCCTAGCCAAAAACATTCAGTACTTC; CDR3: CASSPLTGLAKNIQYF
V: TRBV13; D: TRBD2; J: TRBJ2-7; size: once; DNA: TGTGCCAGCAGCCCCCATGGGGCAGGGACTACCTACGAGCAGTACTTC; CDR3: CASSPHGAGTTYEQYF
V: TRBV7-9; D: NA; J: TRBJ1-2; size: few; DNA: TGTGCCAGCAGCTTAGTTGGTTCAGGGATCCAAGGCTACACCTTC; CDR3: CASSLVGSGIQGYTF
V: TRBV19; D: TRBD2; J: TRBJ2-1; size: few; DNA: TGTGCCAGTAGTATAGTATCCGTCCTAGCGGGAAACTACAATGAGCAGTTCTTC; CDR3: CASSIVSVLAGNYNEQFF
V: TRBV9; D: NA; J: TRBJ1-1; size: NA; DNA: TGTGCCAGCAGCGGAGCGGTCGAGGGCACTGAAGCTTTCTTT; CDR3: CASSGAVEGTEAFF
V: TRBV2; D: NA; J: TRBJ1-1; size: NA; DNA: TGTGCCAGCAGTGCGGGGGAGGGTTTCACTGAAGCTTTCTTT; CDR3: CASSAGEGFTEAFF
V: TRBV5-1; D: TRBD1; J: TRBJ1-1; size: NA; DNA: TGCGCCAGCAGCAACGGACAGGGTTTGAACACTGAAGCTTTCTTT; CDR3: CASSNGQGLNTEAFF
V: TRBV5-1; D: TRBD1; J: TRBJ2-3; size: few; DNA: TGCGCCAGCGCAACCGGGACAGCAGATACGCAGTATTTT; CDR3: CASATGTADTQYF
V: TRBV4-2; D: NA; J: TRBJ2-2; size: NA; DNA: TGTGCCAGCAGCCAAGAGGGGGGAGTGAACACCGGGGAGCTGTTTTTT; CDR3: CASSQEGGVNTGELFF
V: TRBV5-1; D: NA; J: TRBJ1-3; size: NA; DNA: TGCGCCAGCAGCCCGGCGGGTTTTTCTGGAAACACCATATATTTT; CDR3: CASSPAGFSGNTIYF